Shown below are 18 T cell receptor beta chains from a single sample sequenced in a study of cytomegalovirus exposure and HLA in healthy donors. Primers: 60 Vbeta forward and 13 Jbeta reverse. Assay used: immunoSEQ multiplex PCR; TCRdb lists only in-frame clones, some missing. Of 150,000 to 200,000 clones listed, approximately 88% are singletons. The sample consisted of PBMCs. Receptors originate from a boy under 10 years old in good health and CMV-seronegative.

The chain has TRBV18 and TRBJ2-5; 11 nucleotides agree with TRBD2. V lost 6 bases and J lost 7; bases outside the gene matches: 10. Germline V gene sequence: CDR1 KGHSH, CDR2 LQKENI. CDR3 length: 15 amino acids. CDR3 DNA: TGTGCCAGCTCTCTGAAGACTAGCGGGGCAGCGACCCAGTACTTC. Translating it yields CASSLKTSGAATQYF.

Written as DNA, the CDR3 is TGTGCCATCAGTGAGGGGGATAGCGGGATCCCCGGCTACAATGAGCAGTTCTTC. Its translation is CAISEGDSGIPGYNEQFF. V gene TRBV10-3 combines with J gene TRBJ2-1, with TRBD2 matching over 8 bases. The V segment lost 2 bases and the J segment 3 bases; nucleotides outside the gene matches: 12. Germline V lookup: CDR1 ENHRY, CDR2 SYGVKD. CDR3 size: 18 residues.

The chain employs TRBV7-2 and TRBJ2-1; 11 nucleotides agree with TRBD2. The CDR3 loop spans 17 amino acids. V shed 0 bases and J 5 bases; nucleotides not matched to a gene: 6. Germline V gives CDR1 SGHTA, CDR2 FQGNSA. Written as DNA, the CDR3 is TGTGCCAGCAGCTTAGCCCGACTAGCGGGGCTGAACAATGAGCAGTTCTTC. Translating gives CASSLARLAGLNNEQFF.

The chain has TRBV15 and TRBJ1-2; TRBD1 agrees at 7 bases. V dropped 1 base and J dropped 0; count of bases not matched to a gene: 5. Germline V gives CDR1 LNHNV, CDR2 YYDKDF (reference sequence). CDR3 length: 16 residues. The CDR3 loop reads CATSRGPDRANYGYTF. In nucleotides, the CDR3 is TGTGCCACCAGCAGAGGCCCCGACAGGGCTAACTATGGCTACACCTTC.

The CDR3 bases are TGTGCCAGCGCAAGGGACTGGGCGGAGACCCAGTACTTC. Protein: CASARDWAETQYF. The chain employs TRBV6-6 and TRBJ2-5; tentative D call: TRBD2 (6 bases). In germline, CDR1 is MNHNY, CDR2 SVGAGI (reference sequence). This CDR3 contains 13 residues. Between the trimmed V and J ends, which lost 8 bases and 5 bases, there was a span of 15 bases.

In its sample, this clone was seen once. The chain has TRBV7-9 and TRBJ2-7; tentative D call: TRBD2 (5 bases). This CDR3 has 15 amino acids. V lost 8 bases and J 0 bases, leaving 17 bases between the germline ends. Germline V gene data show CDR1 as SEHNR and CDR2 as FQNEAQ (reference sequence). CDR3 sequence reads: CASVRRTFSSYEQYV. The CDR3 DNA follows: TGTGCCAGCGTGAGGAGGACTTTTAGCTCCTACGAGCAGTACGTC.

The chain links TRBV6-6 to TRBJ2-7; the D gene is possibly TRBD2 (6 bases). Trimming shortened V by 2 bases and J by 0 bases, and 8 bases separated the two germline ends. The germline V gene encodes CDR1 MNHNY and CDR2 SVGAGI (reference sequence). This CDR3 is built from 14 residues. The CDR3 sequence is CASSYGGNSYEQYV. For the CDR3, the DNA is TGTGCCAGCAGTTACGGAGGGAACTCCTACGAGCAGTACGTC.

The J gene is TRBJ2-7, the V gene TRBV2, with TRBD2 matching over 8 bases. The length of the CDR3 is 15 residues. V was pared by 6 bases and J by 2 bases, with 9 bases of the junction left unmatched. CDR1 is SNHLY, CDR2 FYNNEI, per germline. Here the CDR3 reads CASRVSGMRTYEQYV. As DNA, the CDR3 is TGTGCCAGCAGAGTTAGCGGGATGAGGACCTACGAGCAGTACGTC.

This clone was observed a few times. The chain combines TRBV28 with TRBJ1-5, with 8 bases that match TRBD1. Trimming took 6 bases from V and 2 from J; bases not matched to a gene: 18. This CDR3 spans 19 amino acids. From germline, CDR1 is MDHEN and CDR2 SYDVKM. CDR3 in DNA: TGTGCCAGCAGACCCTCCACCGGACAGGGATTTATTGGCAATCAGCCCCAGCATTTT. It specifies CASRPSTGQGFIGNQPQHF.

The genes are TRBV5-6 and TRBJ2-1; the D gene is possibly TRBD1 (5 bases). The germline gives CDR1 SGHDT, CDR2 YYEEEE. Between the trimmed V and J ends, which lost 0 bases and 8 bases, there was a span of 9 bases. The CDR3 has 13 residues. DNA for the CDR3: TGTGCCAGCAGCTTGGAGGGGCATTATGAGCAGTTCTTC. Its translation: CASSLEGHYEQFF. Filled out from reference TRBV5-6 and TRBJ2-1, the complete variable domain reads DAGVTQSPTHLIKTRGQQVTLRCSPKSGHDTVSWYQQALGQGPQFIFQYYEEEERQRGNFPDRFSGHQFPNYSSELNVNALLLGDSALYLCASSLEGHYEQFFGPGTRLTVL.

This chain joins TRBV5-5 and TRBJ1-1; no clear D gene. Deletions cut 3 bases from V and 5 bases from J, with 8 bases between. This CDR3 is 12 amino acids long. Germline V CDR1 and CDR2: SGHKS, YYEKEE (reference sequence). The CDR3 reads CASSSLGTEAFF. In DNA form, the CDR3 reads TGTGCCAGCAGCTCGCTCGGGACTGAAGCTTTCTTT.

The chain recombines TRBV4-1 with TRBJ2-1; D call uncertain. The length of the CDR3 is 14 residues. Germline CDR1 MGHRA, CDR2 YSYEKL. Trimming shortened V by 4 bases and J by 3 bases, and 10 bases separated the two germline ends. CDR3 sequence (DNA): TGCGCCAGCAGCCGAAACACCGACTACAATGAGCAGTTCTTC. It yields the protein CASSRNTDYNEQFF.

V usage is TRBV7-2 and J usage is TRBJ2-3; 13 positions agree with TRBD2. The V gene end was trimmed by 4 bases and the J gene end by 4 bases; junction bases not matched to a gene: 8. The germline CDR1 and CDR2 sequences are SGHTA and FQGNSA. The CDR3 has 17 residues. In DNA, the CDR3 is TGTGCCAGCAGCTCAAAACTAGCGGGGGGGCTAGCAGATACGCAGTATTTT. Its translation is CASSSKLAGGLADTQYF.

The CDR3 DNA sequence: TGTGCCTGGCAAAAGGGCCCGGGGACGGGGGTGAACACTGAAGCTTTCTTT. The encoded protein is CAWQKGPGTGVNTEAFF. The chain couples TRBV30 to TRBJ1-1, with D perhaps matching TRBD1 (5 bases). Trimming took 5 bases from V and 0 from J, leaving 22 bases between them. CDR3 length equals 17 residues. CDR1 is GTSNPN, CDR2 SVGIG, per germline (reference sequence).

The V and J genes are TRBV19 and TRBJ2-1; 9 nucleotides align to TRBD2. J was trimmed by 9 bases and V by 7 bases; bases with no gene match: 13. The CDR3 covers 15 residues. The germline V gene has CDR1 LNHDA and CDR2 SQIVND (reference sequence). CDR3 amino acids: CASKTQRGDWVEQFF. In DNA form, the CDR3 reads TGTGCCAGTAAAACCCAGCGGGGGGATTGGGTTGAGCAGTTCTTC.

The genes are TRBV6-5 and TRBJ1-2; 9 bases align to TRBD1. Germline trimming cut 0 bases from V and 8 bases from J; bases unmatched to any gene: 7. The CDR3 is 15 residues long. The germline V gene encodes CDR1 MNHEY and CDR2 SVGAGI. The CDR3 DNA sequence: TGTGCCAGCAGTTACTCCCCGGGACAGGGAAGCGGCTACACCTTC. It specifies CASSYSPGQGSGYTF.

The CDR3: CASSLGAAAQFF. The CDR3 DNA is TGTGCCAGCAGCTTAGGGGCCGCTGCACAGTTCTTC. V gene TRBV7-8 combines with J gene TRBJ2-1; D is unresolved. V lost 1 base and J 13 bases, leaving 11 bases between the germline ends. The CDR3 runs to 12 residues. Germline CDR1 reads SGHVS; CDR2 reads FQNEAQ.

The chain links TRBV5-6 to TRBJ2-7, with 8 bases aligning to TRBD2. J lost 3 bases, V lost 6 bases, and 11 bases had no gene match. Per germline, CDR1 SGHDT and CDR2 YYEEEE. The CDR3 totals 15 residues. The CDR3, as DNA: TGTGCCAGCACCCGGGGGGGGGAGGGAGTCTACGAGCAGTACTTC. Translated, it gives CASTRGGEGVYEQYF.